Presented here are 25 T cell receptor beta chains from one specimen sequenced in a study of shared T cell receptors in the human thymus. This table comes from immunoSEQ multiplex PCR, and its TCRdb copy is limited to in-frame clones, with some not included. The sample has some 640,000 clones, about 87% seen once; the top ten hold more than 0.009%. The same specimen was also included in a second study, on human thymus T cells.

The specimen sequenced was thymocytes. These receptors originate from a boy younger than two with a congenital heart defect.

This clone has a single count. This chain links TRBV5-1 with TRBJ2-7; 9 positions agree with TRBD1. Germline lookup yields CDR1 SGHRS and CDR2 YFSETQ. The CDR3 runs 17 residues. V shed 0 bases, J shed 0 bases, and the junction held 7 bases outside the gene matches. CDR3 nucleotide sequence: TGCGCCAGCAGCTTGGAGGACAGGGGCAGACGCTCCTACGAGCAGTACTTC. It encodes CASSLEDRGRRSYEQYF. The variable domain in full, completed from reference TRBV5-1 and TRBJ2-7, reads KAGVTQTPRYLIKTRGQQVTLSCSPISGHRSVSWYQQTPGQGLQFLFEYFSETQRNKGNFPGRFSGRQFSNSRSEMNVSTLELGDSALYLCASSLEDRGRRSYEQYFGPGTRLTVT.

In DNA form, the CDR3 reads TGTGCCAGCAGTCAAGGACAGAGCTACGAGCAGTACTTC. Translation gives CASSQGQSYEQYF. This chain uses TRBV27 with TRBJ2-7; D perhaps matches TRBD1 (6 bases). This CDR3 is built from 13 residues. The V and J ends lost 5 bases and 3 bases respectively, with 11 bases between them. Germline-derived CDR1 and CDR2 are MNHEY and SMNVEV (reference sequence).

The rearrangement links TRBV6-1 to TRBJ2-5; TRBD1 matches 8 bases. V gave up 8 bases and J gave up 1 base; unmatched junction bases: 9. From germline, CDR1 is MNHNS and CDR2 SASEGT. The CDR3 runs to 15 residues. CDR3 protein: CASLDRGLSQETQYF. The CDR3 DNA sequence: TGTGCCAGCCTTGACAGGGGACTCTCCCAAGAGACCCAGTACTTC.

V and J are TRBV7-3 and TRBJ2-7; the D gene is possibly TRBD1 (6 bases). V was cut by 4 bases and J by 5 bases, with 12 bases left in between. The germline gives CDR1 SGHTA, CDR2 FQGTGA. The CDR3 has 13 amino acids. The CDR3 sequence: CASSYRQEDEQYF. CDR3 DNA sequence: TGTGCCAGCAGCTACAGACAGGAGGACGAGCAGTACTTC.

The J gene is TRBJ2-3, the V gene TRBV7-9, with D maybe TRBD1 (5 bases). Trimming shortened V by 3 bases and J by 5 bases, and 12 bases separated the two germline ends. Germline V gene lookup returns CDR1 SEHNR and CDR2 FQNEAQ (reference sequence). This CDR3 spans 14 amino acids. The CDR3 DNA reads TGTGCCAGCAGCTTGGGCAGGGATGGAGATACGCAGTATTTT. Translation: CASSLGRDGDTQYF.

The rearrangement links TRBV2 to TRBJ2-3; 12 bases fit TRBD2. The germline V gene encodes CDR1 SNHLY and CDR2 FYNNEI. This CDR3 is 18 amino acids long. With 2 bases clipped from V and 4 bases from J, the junction kept 10 bases outside the gene matches. CDR3 bases: TGTGCCAGCAGTGAAAAAGGGCTAGCGGGAGGGGTCCCAGATACGCAGTATTTT. This gives the protein CASSEKGLAGGVPDTQYF.

This clone was recorded a few times. The gene calls are TRBV5-1 and TRBJ2-5; D gene uncertain. This CDR3 is 15 amino acids long. Germline values: CDR1 SGHRS, CDR2 YFSETQ. Deletions cut 0 bases from V and 3 bases from J, with 12 bases between. The CDR3 is CASSLVGPREETQYF. Here the CDR3 DNA reads TGCGCCAGCAGCTTGGTGGGTCCCCGGGAAGAGACCCAGTACTTC.

V and J are TRBV4-1 and TRBJ2-3; 8 nucleotides line up with TRBD2. The CDR3 is 15 amino acids. The germline gives CDR1 MGHRA, CDR2 YSYEKL. Trimming took 1 base from V and 5 from J; bases not matched to a gene: 5. The CDR3 nucleotides are TGCGCCAGCAGCCAAGGTCGGGGGGGCGTAGATACGCAGTATTTT. Its translation: CASSQGRGGVDTQYF.

This clone has only a few counts. V and J are TRBV7-2 and TRBJ2-2; D is undetermined. V lost 3 bases and J 2 bases, leaving 7 bases between the germline ends. From germline, CDR1 is SGHTA and CDR2 FQGNSA. CDR3 length: 14 residues. Here the CDR3 reads CASSLAENTGELFF. In DNA, the CDR3 is TGTGCCAGCAGCTTGGCGGAAAACACCGGGGAGCTGTTTTTT. The variable domain in full, completed from reference TRBV7-2 and TRBJ2-2, reads GAGVSQSPSNKVTEKGKDVELRCDPISGHTALYWYRQSLGQGLEFLIYFQGNSAPDKSGLPSDRFSAERTGGSVSTLTIQRTQQEDSAVYLCASSLAENTGELFFGEGSRLTVL.

The chain has TRBV6-5 and TRBJ1-1; 8 bases agree with TRBD1. Germline assignment: CDR1 MNHEY and CDR2 SVGAGI. This CDR3 is built from 13 residues. V gave up 8 bases and J gave up 5 bases; unmatched junction bases: 7. The DNA of the CDR3 is TGTGCCAGCGGGACAGGTCGGGGGACTGAAGCTTTCTTT. This codes for CASGTGRGTEAFF.

This chain joins TRBV7-6 and TRBJ2-3; 9 bases are a match to TRBD1. V lost 2 bases to trimming and J lost 0 bases; unmatched junction nucleotides: 3. CDR3 length: 16 amino acids. From germline, CDR1 is SGHVS and CDR2 FNYEAQ. The CDR3 DNA is TGTGCCAGCAGCTTACAGGACAGGGGTAGCACAGATACGCAGTATTTT. Protein sequence: CASSLQDRGSTDTQYF.

This chain joins TRBV27 and TRBJ2-7, with D possibly TRBD2 on 6 matching bases. The CDR3 spans 12 residues. The germline V and J ends were trimmed by 6 bases and 1 base, with 7 bases remaining between them. Germline V gene lookup returns CDR1 MNHEY and CDR2 SMNVEV (reference sequence). CDR3 nucleotide sequence: TGTGCCAGCAGGGGGACTTCCTACGAGCAGTACTTC. Translated: CASRGTSYEQYF.

Regarding this clone: Additional DNA sequences in this sample encode the identical CDR3. This chain links TRBV30 with TRBJ1-6; TRBD1 is a possible D gene (5 bases). Between the trimmed V and J ends, which lost 5 bases and 7 bases, there was a span of 18 bases. CDR3 size: 15 residues. CDR1 and CDR2 from the germline V gene are GTSNPN and SVGIG (reference sequence). CDR3 coding DNA: TGTGCCTGGGAGTTTAGGACACCACAAAATTCACCCCTCCACTTT. It codes for CAWEFRTPQNSPLHF.

V gene TRBV4-3 combines with J gene TRBJ2-3, with TRBD1 identical over 9 bases. The CDR3 is 17 amino acids. The germline CDR1 and CDR2 sequences are LGHNA and YSLEER. Trimming removed 3 bases from V and 4 bases from J; junction bases left unmatched: 11. The CDR3 is CASSQKQGASSSDTQYF. The DNA for the CDR3 is TGCGCCAGCAGCCAGAAACAGGGGGCTAGTTCGTCAGATACGCAGTATTTT.

The chain carries TRBV9 and TRBJ2-7, with D uncertain. Trimming stripped 5 bases from V and 5 bases from J, with 14 bases between. The CDR3 sequence is 13 residues long. Per germline, CDR1 SGDLS and CDR2 YYNGEE. The CDR3 nucleotides are TGTGCCAGCAGTGCAACCCCGGGTGACGAGCAGTACTTC. Residues: CASSATPGDEQYF.

The V call is TRBV10-2, the J call TRBJ2-7, with D maybe TRBD1 (5 bases). V dropped 3 bases and J dropped 0 bases, with 21 bases sitting between them. There are 18 residues in the CDR3. The V gene's germline CDR1 is WSHSY and CDR2 SAAADI. CDR3: CASSDGRVTMLSSYEQYF. CDR3 sequence (DNA): TGCGCCAGCAGTGATGGCAGGGTCACAATGTTGAGCTCCTACGAGCAGTACTTC.

The chain uses TRBV4-3 and TRBJ1-3; the match to TRBD1 covers 9 bases. Per germline, CDR1 LGHNA and CDR2 YSLEER. The ends lost 3 bases at V and 4 bases at J; junction bases unmatched: 19. The CDR3 contains 20 residues. CDR3 nucleotide sequence: TGCGCCAGCAGCCATAAGACCGCTACTCTAACAGGGGGCTCCGGAAACACCATATATTTT. Encoded protein: CASSHKTATLTGGSGNTIYF.

The table lists this clone with a few counts. The genes are TRBV13 and TRBJ2-7, with D possibly matching TRBD1 (6 bases). This CDR3 is 13 amino acids long. Germline CDR1 is PRHDT and CDR2 is FYEKMQ (reference sequence). Deletions cut 0 bases from V and 5 bases from J, with 8 bases between. CDR3 sequence reads: CASSLGQGDEQYF. CDR3 bases: TGTGCCAGCAGCTTAGGACAGGGTGACGAGCAGTACTTC.

This clone turned up a few times. The chain carries TRBV11-2 and TRBJ2-7; 7 bases agree with TRBD1. Germline assignment: CDR1 SGHAT and CDR2 FQNNGV. With V trimmed by 5 bases and J by 5 bases, 9 bases remained unmatched. There are 14 residues in the CDR3. The CDR3 DNA is TGTGCCAGCAGCCCGCGACAGGGACCCCACGAGCAGTACTTC. The encoded protein is CASSPRQGPHEQYF.

The V call is TRBV7-9, the J call TRBJ1-1; D is unclear. Germline lookup yields CDR1 SEHNR and CDR2 FQNEAQ (reference sequence). The CDR3 is 15 amino acids. The germline V and J ends were trimmed by 5 bases and 1 base, with 14 bases remaining between them. The CDR3 here is CASSPVGSSNTEAFF. The CDR3, as DNA: TGTGCCAGCAGCCCCGTGGGGAGCTCGAACACTGAAGCTTTCTTT. Full variable domain (rest looked up from reference TRBV7-9 and TRBJ1-1): DTGVSQNPRHKITKRGQNVTFRCDPISEHNRLYWYRQTLGQGPEFLTYFQNEAQLEKSRLLSDRFSAERPKGSFSTLEIQRTEQGDSAMYLCASSPVGSSNTEAFFGQGTRLTVV.

CDR3 in amino acids: CASSLGVVGGINEQFF. The DNA of the CDR3 is TGCGCCAGCAGCTTGGGGGTAGTCGGCGGCATTAATGAGCAGTTCTTC. The chain employs TRBV5-1 and TRBJ2-1, with no clear D. The V end lost 0 bases, the J end lost 7 bases, and 17 bases lay between the germline ends. This CDR3 region has 16 residues. CDR1 and CDR2 from the germline V gene are SGHRS and YFSETQ.

The V call is TRBV4-1, the J call TRBJ2-2, with D possibly TRBD1 on 5 matching bases. Germline CDR1 reads MGHRA; CDR2 reads YSYEKL. Trimming shortened V by 5 bases and J by 0 bases, and 13 bases separated the two germline ends. The CDR3 contains 16 residues. The CDR3 DNA sequence: TGCGCCAGCAGCACCCACAGGTCCGCGAACACCGGGGAGCTGTTTTTT. Translating it yields CASSTHRSANTGELFF.

The V and J genes are TRBV29-1 and TRBJ2-7, with 7 nucleotides matching TRBD2. V was pared by 4 bases and J by 5 bases, with 5 bases of the junction left unmatched. Germline values: CDR1 SQVTM, CDR2 ANQGSEA. This CDR3 is 12 amino acids long. In DNA form, the CDR3 reads TGCAGCGTTGTTTGGGAGGGCCACGAGCAGTACTTC. This sequence encodes CSVVWEGHEQYF.

This clone was counted a single time. This rearrangement joins TRBV5-1 to TRBJ2-5; possible D gene TRBD1, 6 bases. The CDR3 sequence is 15 residues long. Germline CDR1 is SGHRS and CDR2 is YFSETQ. Trimming cost V 0 bases and J 2 bases, with 11 bases left between them. CDR3 region: CASSLERGKQETQYF. Here the CDR3 DNA reads TGCGCCAGCAGCTTGGAGAGGGGGAAACAAGAGACCCAGTACTTC. Variable domain in full (rest from reference TRBV5-1 and TRBJ2-5): KAGVTQTPRYLIKTRGQQVTLSCSPISGHRSVSWYQQTPGQGLQFLFEYFSETQRNKGNFPGRFSGRQFSNSRSEMNVSTLELGDSALYLCASSLERGKQETQYFGPGTRLLVL.

As concerns this clone: Other DNA sequences in this sample translate to the same CDR3. This chain links TRBV5-6 with TRBJ2-7; D is unresolved. V lost 4 bases and J lost 2, with 7 bases in between. Germline CDR1 and CDR2: SGHDT and YYEEEE. The CDR3 consists of 12 residues. The CDR3 loop reads CASSLGAYEQYF. The CDR3 region has the DNA TGTGCCAGCAGCCTCGGTGCCTACGAGCAGTACTTC.